This T cell receptor (beta chain) was documented in a study of CD8 T cells in ankylosing spondylitis. MiXCR, applied by TCRdb to the 5' RACE reads, yields one record per CDR3 protein. The repertoire holds over 100,000 distinct CDR3 sequences, with about an eighth as singletons. This CDR3 is 15 amino acids long. Germline-derived CDR1 and CDR2 are MDHEN and SYDVKM. The V and J ends lost 3 bases and 0 bases respectively, with 9 bases between them. This clonotype was counted between two and nine times. Its antigen is as yet unknown. Broader study findings: Disease-linked clones were reportedly significantly enriched in matched ankylosing spondylitis synovial fluid. Previous work reported some of these motif variants in the synovial fluid and blood of reactive arthritis. Typical of ankylosing spondylitis blood, it appeared, was a TCR beta motif of eight highly homologous variants.

V gene TRBV28 combines with J gene TRBJ1-5; D unresolved. The origin of this receptor is a female donor with ankylosing spondylitis or in good health (not recorded which). Sequenced input: blood, either unsorted or a sorted T cell fraction (not recorded which). Here the CDR3 reads CASSFRSASNQPQHF. The CDR3 region has the DNA TGTGCCAGCAGTTTTAGGTCAGCTAGCAATCAGCCCCAGCATTTT.